Shown below are 10 T cell receptor beta chains from a single sample sequenced in a study of shared clonotypes between healthy human individuals. TCRdb keeps only in-frame clones here, not all; method: immunoSEQ multiplex PCR. The sample shows over 1.4 million clones, 96% of them seen only once. Sample: naive CD4+ T cells sorted from blood. Subset indicated: CD45RA+ positively selected. The receptors here all came from a man aged 25 to 40 in good health.

The V call is TRBV27, the J call TRBJ1-2, with 10 bases fitting TRBD1. This CDR3 spans 16 amino acids. Trimming cost V 6 bases and J 2 bases; bases outside gene matches: 9. The V gene's germline CDR1 is MNHEY and CDR2 SMNVEV (reference sequence). The CDR3 loop reads CASRYKPGQGNYGYTF. The DNA for the CDR3 is TGTGCCAGCAGATATAAACCGGGACAGGGGAACTATGGCTACACCTTC.

This clone was observed once. V gene TRBV7-9 combines with J gene TRBJ1-1; D uncertain. This CDR3 spans 14 amino acids. V was pared by 2 bases and J by 3 bases, with 10 bases between. Per germline, CDR1 SEHNR and CDR2 FQNEAQ (reference sequence). The CDR3 nucleotides are TGTGCCAGCAGCTTAAAGCGCGGGGACACTGAAGCTTTCTTT. Translating gives CASSLKRGDTEAFF.

The V gene is TRBV29-1, the J gene TRBJ1-4, with 8 bases fitting TRBD1. The trim removed 6 bases at V and 10 bases at J, leaving 7 bases unmatched. The CDR3 consists of 12 residues. Germline-derived CDR1 and CDR2 are SQVTM and ANQGSEA. CDR3 region: CSVRAQGGKLFF. In nucleotides, the CDR3 is TGCAGCGTCCGGGCACAGGGGGGAAAACTGTTTTTT.

This sequence joins TRBV6-1 and TRBJ2-5, with D hard to call. V was clipped by 1 base and J by 5 bases, with 11 bases between them. This CDR3 region has 14 residues. The germline CDR1 and CDR2 sequences are MNHNS and SASEGT. The CDR3 nucleotides read TGTGCCAGCAGTGAAGGATTCCAGGTGGAGACCCAGTACTTC. Protein product: CASSEGFQVETQYF.

The chain has TRBV18 and TRBJ2-3; D is uncertain. Germline V gene data show CDR1 as KGHSH and CDR2 as LQKENI. The CDR3 extends over 13 amino acids. Trimming removed 6 bases from V and 4 bases from J, with 11 bases in between. CDR3 protein: CASSLIISDTQYF. CDR3 DNA: TGTGCCAGCTCCCTTATCATTTCAGATACGCAGTATTTT. The variable domain in full, with the rest retrieved from reference TRBV18 and TRBJ2-3, is NAGVMQNPRHLVRRRGQEARLRCSPMKGHSHVYWYRQLPEEGLKFMVYLQKENIIDESGMPKERFSAEFPKEGPSILRIQQVVRGDSAAYFCASSLIISDTQYFGPGTRLTVL.

The chain employs TRBV2 and TRBJ1-5, with TRBD1 matching over 8 bases. CDR3 length equals 18 residues. CDR1 is SNHLY and CDR2 is FYNNEI in the germline V gene. Trimming removed 2 bases from V and 3 bases from J; junction bases left unmatched: 12. The CDR3 DNA is TGTGCCAGCAGTGAAAAGGGGACAGGCTCAGCCCCCAATCAGCCCCAGCATTTT. As protein: CASSEKGTGSAPNQPQHF.

V is TRBV19 and J is TRBJ2-1; 8 positions agree with TRBD1. This CDR3 region has 15 residues. Germline V gives CDR1 LNHDA, CDR2 SQIVND (reference sequence). Trimming cost V 4 bases and J 6 bases; bases outside gene matches: 8. DNA for the CDR3: TGTGCCAGTAGTACAGGGGGCGCGTTTGGCAATGAGCAGTTCTTC. Its translation is CASSTGGAFGNEQFF.

Here the CDR3 DNA reads TGTGCCAGCAGTTTCGTCCTCTTAGCTGATACGCAGTATTTT. This encodes CASSFVLLADTQYF. This rearrangement joins TRBV27 to TRBJ2-3; D gene unclear. The CDR3 extends over 14 amino acids. V was clipped by 3 bases and J by 6 bases, with 13 bases between them. CDR1 MNHEY and CDR2 SMNVEV come from the germline V gene (reference sequence).

The chain recombines TRBV18 with TRBJ2-7, with 7 bases matching TRBD1. CDR3 length equals 13 residues. The junction had 3 bases not matched to a gene; V was cut back by 5 bases and J by 2 bases. From germline, CDR1 is KGHSH and CDR2 LQKENI. The CDR3 bases are TGTGCCAGCTCATCGGGACAGACCTACGAGCAGTACTTC. Protein: CASSSGQTYEQYF. The entire variable domain, with the rest obtained from reference TRBV18 and TRBJ2-7, is as follows: NAGVMQNPRHLVRRRGQEARLRCSPMKGHSHVYWYRQLPEEGLKFMVYLQKENIIDESGMPKERFSAEFPKEGPSILRIQQVVRGDSAAYFCASSSGQTYEQYFGPGTRLTVT.

This clone was detected once. J is TRBJ2-7 and V is TRBV7-6; D unresolved. Between the trimmed V and J ends, which lost 0 bases and 2 bases, there was a span of 17 bases. CDR3 length: 17 residues. Germline CDR1 is SGHVS and CDR2 is FNYEAQ. CDR3 amino acids: CASSLAPTWAQTYEQYF. As DNA, the CDR3 is TGTGCCAGCAGCTTAGCGCCGACGTGGGCGCAAACCTACGAGCAGTACTTC.